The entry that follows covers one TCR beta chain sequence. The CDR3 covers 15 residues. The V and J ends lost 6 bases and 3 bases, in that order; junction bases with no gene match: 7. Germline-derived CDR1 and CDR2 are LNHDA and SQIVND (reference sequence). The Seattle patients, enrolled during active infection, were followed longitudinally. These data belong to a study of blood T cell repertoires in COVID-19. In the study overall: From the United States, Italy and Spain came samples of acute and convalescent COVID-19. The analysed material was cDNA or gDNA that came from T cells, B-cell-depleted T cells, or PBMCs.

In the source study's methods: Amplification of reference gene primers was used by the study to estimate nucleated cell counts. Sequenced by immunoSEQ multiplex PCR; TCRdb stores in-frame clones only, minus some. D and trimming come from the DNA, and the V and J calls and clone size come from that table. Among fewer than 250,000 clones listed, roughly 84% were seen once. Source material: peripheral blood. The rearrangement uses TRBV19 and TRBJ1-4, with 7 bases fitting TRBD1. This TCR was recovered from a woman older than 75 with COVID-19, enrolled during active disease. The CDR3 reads CASRGTDIPNEKLFF. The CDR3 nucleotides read TGTGCCAGTAGAGGGACAGATATCCCTAATGAAAAACTGTTTTTT.